This entry lists 24 T cell receptor beta chains sequenced from one sample in a study of cytotoxic CD8 clonotypes in ibrutinib-treated CLL. Generated by immunoSEQ multiplex PCR, the TCRdb table keeps only in-frame clones and is missing some. Of about 130,000 clones listed, around 80% are singletons. The sequencing used PBMCs, collected after 12 months of ibrutinib treatment. Source of these receptors: a human donor with chronic lymphocytic leukemia.

The chain uses TRBV4-3 and TRBJ2-1; a possible D gene is TRBD2 (7 bases). The V gene's germline CDR1 is LGHNA and CDR2 YSLEER. CDR3 size: 16 residues. Trimming cost V 4 bases and J 2 bases, with 15 bases left between them. CDR3 residues: CASSRQGGAPYNEQFF. In nucleotides, the CDR3 is TGCGCCAGCAGCCGCCAAGGGGGGGCCCCCTACAATGAGCAGTTCTTC.

The DNA of the CDR3 is TGTGCCAGCAGCGGTCCGGGACTGCCCAATCAGCCCCAGCATTTT. Translated: CASSGPGLPNQPQHF. The chain employs TRBV7-9 and TRBJ1-5, with a weak D call TRBD1 (5 bases). V was trimmed by 5 bases and J by 3 bases, leaving 14 bases between them. The CDR3 totals 15 residues. Germline CDR1 reads SEHNR; CDR2 reads FQNEAQ (reference sequence).

The genes are TRBV29-1 and TRBJ2-3, with D perhaps matching TRBD2 (7 bases). With 3 bases removed from V and 8 bases from J, the gap between germline ends came to 15 bases. This CDR3 region has 13 residues. Germline V gene lookup returns CDR1 SQVTM and CDR2 ANQGSEA. The CDR3 reads CSVDPGAGVTQYF. CDR3 DNA: TGCAGCGTTGATCCGGGGGCGGGGGTTACGCAGTATTTT.

This chain links TRBV15 with TRBJ2-7, with D unresolved. V gave up 0 bases and J gave up 1 base, with 7 bases separating them. The CDR3 is 14 residues long. Germline loops: CDR1 LNHNV, CDR2 YYDKDF (reference sequence). The CDR3 here is CATSRDRSSYEQYF. The CDR3 nucleotides are TGTGCCACCAGCAGAGATCGGTCTTCCTACGAGCAGTACTTC.

This chain connects TRBV5-1 to TRBJ2-7, with 7 bases identical to TRBD2. V trimming: 4 bases; J trimming: 6 bases; junction bases outside the gene matches: 10. CDR1 and CDR2 from the germline V gene are SGHRS and YFSETQ. This CDR3 has 14 residues. The CDR3 nucleotides read TGCGCCAGCAGCCCACCCAGGGAGGGGTCCGAGCAGTACTTC. Translating gives CASSPPREGSEQYF.

V usage is TRBV2 and J usage is TRBJ2-7; D gene uncertain. Per the germline V gene, CDR1 is SNHLY and CDR2 is FYNNEI. Trimming cost V 6 bases and J 7 bases, with 10 bases left between them. The CDR3 length is 11 residues. The chain's CDR3 is CASRETGEQYF. As DNA, the CDR3 is TGTGCCAGCAGGGAAACCGGGGAGCAGTACTTC.

The chain uses TRBV4-3 and TRBJ2-7; TRBD2 agrees at 10 bases. Trimming at V came to 2 bases and at J to 0 bases, leaving 7 bases not matched to a gene. This CDR3 contains 17 residues. CDR1 and CDR2 from the germline V gene are LGHNA and YSLEER. The CDR3 sequence is CASSQSWTSGGSYEQYF. The CDR3 DNA sequence: TGCGCCAGCAGCCAATCCTGGACTAGCGGAGGCTCCTACGAGCAGTACTTC.

This clone was seen a few times. The chain couples TRBV27 to TRBJ2-1; 13 nucleotides agree with TRBD2. V lost 6 bases, J lost 5 bases, and 7 bases stayed unmatched. Per germline, CDR1 MNHEY and CDR2 SMNVEV (reference sequence). CDR3 length: 16 amino acids. Written as DNA, the CDR3 is TGTGCCAGCAGCCCCTCACTAGCGGGAGGGAACAATGAGCAGTTCTTC. Translating it yields CASSPSLAGGNNEQFF.

The V and J genes are TRBV15 and TRBJ1-1, with TRBD1 matching 7 bases. V shed 2 bases, J shed 0 bases, and the junction held 3 bases outside the gene matches. This CDR3 is 15 amino acids long. Germline assignment: CDR1 LNHNV and CDR2 YYDKDF (reference sequence). CDR3 protein: CATSRNTGVNTEAFF. DNA for the CDR3: TGTGCCACCAGCAGAAATACAGGGGTGAACACTGAAGCTTTCTTT. Using reference TRBV15 and TRBJ1-1 for the parts outside the CDR3, the full variable domain is DAMVIQNPRYQVTQFGKPVTLSCSQTLNHNVMYWYQQKSSQAPKLLFHYYDKDFNNEADTPDNFQSRRPNTSFCFLDIRSPGLGDTAMYLCATSRNTGVNTEAFFGQGTRLTVV.

The chain is built from TRBV21-1 and TRBJ2-7; the table's D call, TRBD2, was not checked against the DNA. TRBV21-1 is tagged as a pseudogene. The CDR3 consists of 15 residues. The CDR3 reads CASSKCLVKTYEQYF. The CDR3 bases are TGTGCCAGCAGCAAATGTTTAGTCAAAACCTACGAGCAGTACTTC.

This chain connects TRBV19 to TRBJ2-3; D tentatively reads TRBD1 or TRBD2 (5 bases each). Trimming removed 3 bases at V and 8 bases at J, with 18 bases between. Germline loops: CDR1 LNHDA, CDR2 SQIVND (reference sequence). The CDR3 loop spans 15 amino acids. The CDR3 nucleotides are TGTGCCAGTAGTATTAGCGTTGGGGCGGGTGTTACGCAGTATTTT. Translated, it gives CASSISVGAGVTQYF.

This sequence joins TRBV6-1 and TRBJ2-7; 7 nucleotides match TRBD1. The germline CDR1 and CDR2 sequences are MNHNS and SASEGT. The CDR3 is 12 amino acids. The V segment lost 7 bases and the J segment 5 bases; nucleotides outside the gene matches: 5. DNA of the CDR3: TGTGCCAGCACAGACAGGGTCAACGAGCAGTACTTC. It is translated as CASTDRVNEQYF.

CDR3 residues: CASSRLAKNIQYF. The DNA of the CDR3 is TGTGCCAGCAGCCGACTAGCCAAAAACATTCAGTACTTC. The genes are TRBV27 and TRBJ2-4; D gene uncertain. The germline V gene encodes CDR1 MNHEY and CDR2 SMNVEV (reference sequence). V was pared by 6 bases and J by 0 bases, with 6 bases between. The CDR3 sequence is 13 residues long.

This chain connects TRBV18 to TRBJ1-1, with D unclear. The CDR3 loop spans 11 amino acids. Between the trimmed V and J ends, which lost 6 bases and 4 bases, there was a span of 6 bases. Germline CDR1 KGHSH, CDR2 LQKENI. The chain's CDR3 is CASSAGTEAFF. The CDR3 DNA sequence: TGTGCCAGCTCGGCAGGCACTGAAGCTTTCTTT. The full variable domain, in which reference TRBV18 and TRBJ1-1 provide the parts outside the CDR3, is NAGVMQNPRHLVRRRGQEARLRCSPMKGHSHVYWYRQLPEEGLKFMVYLQKENIIDESGMPKERFSAEFPKEGPSILRIQQVVRGDSAAYFCASSAGTEAFFGQGTRLTVV.

In nucleotides, the CDR3 is TGTGCCAGCAGCTTCCGCCGGGACAGGGGGAACGAGCAGTACTTC. Translated, it gives CASSFRRDRGNEQYF. This chain connects TRBV7-2 to TRBJ2-7, with 11 bases aligning to TRBD1. This CDR3 contains 15 residues. With V trimmed by 3 bases and J by 5 bases, 6 bases remained unmatched. Germline V CDR1 and CDR2: SGHTA, FQGNSA. Full variable domain (missing parts from reference TRBV7-2 and TRBJ2-7): GAGVSQSPSNKVTEKGKDVELRCDPISGHTALYWYRQSLGQGLEFLIYFQGNSAPDKSGLPSDRFSAERTGGSVSTLTIQRTQQEDSAVYLCASSFRRDRGNEQYFGPGTRLTVT.

This clone showed up just a few times. This rearrangement joins TRBV16 to TRBJ2-1; D assignment may be TRBD1 or TRBD2 (5 bases each). The V and J ends lost 6 bases and 8 bases respectively, with 20 bases between them. The germline V gene has CDR1 KGHSY and CDR2 FQNENV. The CDR3 runs 15 residues. CDR3: CASSRLGTFLDEQFF. The CDR3 nucleotides are TGTGCCAGCAGTCGCCTCGGGACGTTCCTAGATGAGCAGTTCTTC.

This rearrangement joins TRBV5-1 to TRBJ2-1, with unresolved D. V was shortened by 2 bases and J by 3 bases, with 9 bases between the two germline ends. The CDR3 spans 14 residues. Germline V CDR1 and CDR2: SGHRS, YFSETQ. CDR3 sequence (DNA): TGCGCCAGCAGCTTAAGCTTCTTCTACAATGAGCAGTTCTTC. It translates to CASSLSFFYNEQFF.

This clone has just a few counts. The rearrangement links TRBV11-2 to TRBJ2-7; possibly TRBD1 for D (6 bases). The CDR3 is 16 amino acids. CDR1 is SGHAT and CDR2 is FQNNGV in the germline V gene. V was trimmed by 0 bases and J by 2 bases, leaving 14 bases between them. For the CDR3, the DNA is TGTGCCAGCAGCTTAGATGCCGGGACATCCACCTACGAGCAGTACTTC. Amino acid sequence: CASSLDAGTSTYEQYF.

This CDR3 is CASTDPSSYNEQFF. CDR3 coding DNA: TGTGCCAGCACGGATCCGAGCTCCTACAATGAGCAGTTCTTC. The chain joins TRBV5-4 to TRBJ2-1, with D unclear. The germline CDR1 and CDR2 sequences are SGHNT and YYREEE (reference sequence). There are 14 residues in the CDR3. Deletions cut 6 bases from V and 0 bases from J, with 10 bases between.

This clone appeared a few times. The V gene is TRBV5-1, the J gene TRBJ1-1; no clear D. Germline V gene lookup returns CDR1 SGHRS and CDR2 YFSETQ. The CDR3 runs to 13 residues. The V end was cut by 0 bases, the J end by 5 bases, with 8 bases between. CDR3 DNA sequence: TGCGCCAGCAGCTTGGTCGTTAGTACTGAAGCTTTCTTT. This sequence encodes CASSLVVSTEAFF.

The chain links TRBV5-4 to TRBJ1-2; the D gene is possibly TRBD1 (6 bases). The V gene lost 0 bases and the J gene lost 4 bases, with 7 bases spanning the gap. CDR3 length: 13 amino acids. Germline assignment: CDR1 SGHNT and CDR2 YYREEE (reference sequence). CDR3 amino acids: CASSLEQGYGYTF. DNA for the CDR3: TGTGCCAGCAGCTTGGAACAGGGCTATGGCTACACCTTC.

The chain carries TRBV15 and TRBJ2-7; TRBD1 matches 7 bases. This CDR3 is built from 15 residues. Looked up from germline, CDR1 is LNHNV and CDR2 is YYDKDF (reference sequence). J gave up 2 bases and V 3 bases, and 7 bases lay outside the gene matches. The CDR3 region has the DNA TGTGCCACCAGCAGTCCGGGACAGCCTACCTACGAGCAGTACTTC. Residues: CATSSPGQPTYEQYF. The full variable domain, completed using reference TRBV15 and TRBJ2-7, is DAMVIQNPRYQVTQFGKPVTLSCSQTLNHNVMYWYQQKSSQAPKLLFHYYDKDFNNEADTPDNFQSRRPNTSFCFLDIRSPGLGDTAMYLCATSSPGQPTYEQYFGPGTRLTVT.

DNA for the CDR3: TGTGCCAGCAGTTACTCGGGCCGACGCACAGATACGCAGTATTTT. Protein product: CASSYSGRRTDTQYF. V usage is TRBV6-5 and J usage is TRBJ2-3, with unresolved D. The CDR3 sequence is 15 residues long. Germline V lookup: CDR1 MNHEY, CDR2 SVGAGI. Trimming stripped 0 bases from V and 1 base from J, with 8 bases between.

V and J are TRBV4-2 and TRBJ1-2; 7 bases fit TRBD1. This CDR3 region has 15 residues. Germline trimming cut 0 bases from V and 7 bases from J; bases unmatched to any gene: 8. The germline CDR1 and CDR2 sequences are LGHNA and YNFKEQ. The CDR3 sequence: CASSQERDSFGGYTF. CDR3 sequence (DNA): TGTGCCAGCAGCCAAGAGAGGGACAGCTTCGGTGGCTACACCTTC.